Listed here are 15 T cell receptor beta chains from one sample, sequenced in a study of shared clonotypes between healthy human individuals. Data came from immunoSEQ multiplex PCR; TCRdb stores just in-frame clones and leaves some out. The table shows about 380,000 clones, with 96% occurring only once. The sample comprised memory CD8+ T cells sorted from blood. Subset in this sample: CD45RO+ cells pooled with CCR7-negative TemRA cells. These receptors were taken from a young man in good health.

V is TRBV19 and J is TRBJ2-7; 9 nucleotides match TRBD1. CDR3 length: 14 residues. Germline lookup yields CDR1 LNHDA and CDR2 SQIVND (reference sequence). Unmatched junction bases numbered 5, after V lost 3 bases and J lost 5 bases. The CDR3 protein is CASSIDRGGDEQYF. In nucleotides, the CDR3 is TGTGCCAGTAGTATCGACAGGGGGGGTGACGAGCAGTACTTC.

The V and J genes are TRBV6-5 and TRBJ2-7; D is unresolved. The CDR3 contains 13 residues. V was cut by 8 bases and J by 2 bases, with 13 bases left in between. Germline V CDR1 and CDR2: MNHEY, SVGAGI. The CDR3 spells CASWGTVTYEQYF. CDR3 nucleotide sequence: TGTGCCAGCTGGGGAACTGTCACCTACGAGCAGTACTTC.

V and J are TRBV7-9 and TRBJ2-7; TRBD1 might be the D (5 bases). Looked up from germline, CDR1 is SEHNR and CDR2 is FQNEAQ (reference sequence). CDR3 length: 17 amino acids. V lost 5 bases, J lost 2 bases, and 22 bases lay in between. The CDR3 here is CASSGLGQGRPPYEQYF. The DNA of the CDR3 is TGTGCCAGCAGCGGTTTGGGTCAGGGAAGGCCCCCCTACGAGCAGTACTTC.

This chain joins TRBV4-1 and TRBJ2-7; the match to TRBD2 covers 8 bases. Germline loops: CDR1 MGHRA, CDR2 YSYEKL. The length of the CDR3 is 19 residues. The ends lost 4 bases at V and 2 bases at J; junction bases unmatched: 19. The CDR3 protein is CASSLVPLPSGRSPYEQYF. CDR3 nucleotides: TGCGCCAGCAGCCTCGTACCCCTTCCTAGCGGGCGAAGTCCCTACGAGCAGTACTTC.

This sequence joins TRBV6-5 and TRBJ1-2, with D perhaps matching TRBD1 (5 bases). The CDR3 totals 16 residues. The V and J ends lost 0 bases and 4 bases respectively, with 15 bases between them. Germline V gives CDR1 MNHEY, CDR2 SVGAGI. CDR3 protein: CASSYSKRRRVYGYTF. The CDR3 nucleotides are TGTGCCAGCAGTTACTCGAAGAGACGCAGGGTCTATGGCTACACCTTC.

This chain connects TRBV7-9 to TRBJ2-3; TRBD2 matches 9 bases. The CDR3 covers 17 residues. From germline, CDR1 is SEHNR and CDR2 FQNEAQ (reference sequence). With V trimmed by 11 bases and J by 2 bases, 17 bases remained unmatched. CDR3 residues: CAPGLTSGPNFTDTQYF. CDR3 coding DNA: TGTGCCCCGGGCTTGACTAGCGGCCCGAACTTCACAGATACGCAGTATTTT.

The chain is built from TRBV2 and TRBJ1-1; TRBD1 matches at 7 bases. There are 12 residues in the CDR3. Per germline, CDR1 SNHLY and CDR2 FYNNEI. J lost 1 base, V lost 11 bases, and 4 bases had no gene match. The CDR3 nucleotides are TGTGCCGGGGGGACAGAGAACACTGAAGCTTTCTTT. Its translation is CAGGTENTEAFF.

For this clone: Additional DNA sequences in this sample encode the identical CDR3. V usage is TRBV30 and J usage is TRBJ2-5; D remains unclear. From germline, CDR1 is GTSNPN and CDR2 SVGIG (reference sequence). V was pared by 2 bases and J by 1 base, with 8 bases between. The CDR3 runs 13 residues. The CDR3 DNA follows: TGTGCCTGGAGTAGGCAGGTCCAAGAGACCCAGTACTTC. It codes for CAWSRQVQETQYF.

A single count supports this clone. CDR3 sequence reads: CASSEATGGSYEQYF. DNA of the CDR3: TGTGCCAGCAGTGAAGCGACAGGGGGCTCCTACGAGCAGTACTTC. The gene calls are TRBV2 and TRBJ2-7, with TRBD1 matching over 9 bases. Germline CDR1 SNHLY, CDR2 FYNNEI. V lost 0 bases, J lost 0 bases, and 0 bases stayed unmatched. The CDR3 runs to 15 residues.

The gene calls are TRBV7-9 and TRBJ2-2; TRBD2 aligns across 8 bases. After removal of 4 bases from V and 5 bases from J, the junction contained 6 bases not matched to a gene. Germline lookup yields CDR1 SEHNR and CDR2 FQNEAQ (reference sequence). The CDR3 is 15 residues long. CDR3 in DNA: TGTGCCAGCAGCTCCCTAGCGGGTGGGACCGGGGAGCTGTTTTTT. Residues: CASSSLAGGTGELFF.

The chain employs TRBV28 and TRBJ2-7; D may be TRBD2 (6 bases). Germline CDR1 is MDHEN and CDR2 is SYDVKM. With 2 bases removed from V and 2 bases from J, the gap between germline ends came to 16 bases. This CDR3 has 16 residues. CDR3 region: CASSLRRGPGAYEQYF. The CDR3 nucleotides are TGTGCCAGCAGTTTAAGGAGAGGTCCGGGGGCCTACGAGCAGTACTTC.

The chain has TRBV6-6 and TRBJ1-1; D gene ambiguous. The CDR3 covers 13 residues. The V gene's germline CDR1 is MNHNY and CDR2 SVGAGI (reference sequence). V gave up 7 bases and J gave up 7 bases, with 16 bases separating them. The CDR3 reads CASTPQEDLEAFF. The CDR3 DNA reads as TGTGCCAGCACCCCTCAAGAGGACCTTGAAGCTTTCTTT.

DNA for the CDR3: TGTGCCAGCAGTAACGGTCAGTTGGGTGAAAAACTGTTTTTT. It encodes CASSNGQLGEKLFF. This chain connects TRBV6-5 to TRBJ1-4; no clear D. This CDR3 is 14 amino acids long. The V end was cut by 5 bases, the J end by 7 bases, with 14 bases between. Per the germline V gene, CDR1 is MNHEY and CDR2 is SVGAGI.

The chain joins TRBV27 to TRBJ1-2; TRBD1 is a possible D gene (5 bases). The CDR3 is made up of 16 amino acids. V was clipped by 9 bases and J by 2 bases, with 22 bases between them. CDR1 is MNHEY, CDR2 SMNVEV, per germline (reference sequence). The CDR3 is CASRGISTSVNYGYTF. CDR3 DNA sequence: TGTGCCAGTAGGGGAATAAGCACGTCTGTGAACTATGGCTACACCTTC.

The rearrangement links TRBV9 to TRBJ2-1; D is uncertain. The CDR3 runs to 15 residues. Germline assignment: CDR1 SGDLS and CDR2 YYNGEE. Trimming stripped 4 bases from V and 2 bases from J, with 13 bases between. CDR3 DNA sequence: TGTGCCAGCAGCTTCCCGTCCTTCACCTACAATGAGCAGTTCTTC. Protein sequence: CASSFPSFTYNEQFF.